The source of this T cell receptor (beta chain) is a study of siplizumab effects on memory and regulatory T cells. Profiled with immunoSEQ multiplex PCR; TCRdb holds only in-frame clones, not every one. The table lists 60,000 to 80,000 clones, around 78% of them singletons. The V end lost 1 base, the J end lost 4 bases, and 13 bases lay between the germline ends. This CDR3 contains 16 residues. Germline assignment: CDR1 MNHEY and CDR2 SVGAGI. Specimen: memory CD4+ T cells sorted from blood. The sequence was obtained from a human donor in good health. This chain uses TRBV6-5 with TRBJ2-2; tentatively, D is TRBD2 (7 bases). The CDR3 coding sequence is TGTGCCAGCAGTTACTTAAGGGGGGGGCCCACCGGGGAGCTGTTTTTT. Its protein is CASSYLRGGPTGELFF.